This TCR beta chain was retrieved from a study of graft-versus-host responses after intestinal transplantation. Across the whole study: Each of the recipients got a multivisceral, liver-intestinal, or isolated intestinal transplant. All of the recipients had induction that used anti-thymocyte globulin, then tacrolimus and steroids for approximately 3 years.

TCRdb keeps only in-frame clones here, not all; method: immunoSEQ multiplex PCR. The data hold around 13,000 clones, with more than 30% observed a single time. This clone has more than one count but fewer than ten. Investigators plated around 200,000 CFSE-labeled responder cells together with around 200,000 irradiated stimulator cells labeled with violet dye. Germline CDR1 is MGHRA and CDR2 is YSYEKL. V was clipped by 2 bases and J by 6 bases, with 12 bases between them. CDR3 length: 14 amino acids. Findings and caveats of the study: Circulating GvH clone levels at their peak were associated with HvG declines (early post-transplant). Allografts of one patient group, those with graft-donor T cell macrochimerism, had high graft-versus-host to host-versus-graft clonal ratios.

The chain has TRBV4-1 and TRBJ2-3; a weak D match, TRBD2 (6 bases). Specimen: alloreactive CD8+ T cells from a mixed lymphocyte reaction culture, collected before intestinal transplant. This sample's subset: CFSE-low proliferating T cells sorted from roughly six-day pre-transplant mixed lymphocyte reaction (GvH or HvG direction). This sequence was found in a human patient who received an intestinal transplant. Here the CDR3 DNA reads TGCGCCAGCAGCCAATCCATTGGGGGGGATACGCAGTATTTT. This encodes CASSQSIGGDTQYF.